The 16 T cell receptor beta chains in this list originate from one sample, sequenced in a study of blood T cell repertoires in COVID-19. Generated by immunoSEQ multiplex PCR, the TCRdb table keeps only in-frame clones and is missing some. The sample holds roughly 180,000 clones; around 80% are singletons and the top ten take under 8.5%. Sequencing used peripheral blood. The receptor set was obtained from a human donor in a cohort sampled during active COVID-19.

The chain uses TRBV5-8 and TRBJ1-1; D ambiguous. Trimming stripped 0 bases from V and 2 bases from J, with 5 bases between. Germline-derived CDR1 and CDR2 are SGHTS and YDEGEE. The CDR3 consists of 13 residues. The CDR3 spells CASSLDFNTEAFF. CDR3 coding DNA: TGTGCCAGCAGCTTGGACTTCAACACTGAAGCTTTCTTT.

This clone has a single count. The chain uses TRBV2 and TRBJ2-1, with D possibly being TRBD1 (5 bases). Germline-derived CDR1 and CDR2 are SNHLY and FYNNEI. This CDR3 has 15 amino acids. Trimming cost V 3 bases and J 8 bases, with 17 bases left between them. The CDR3 DNA reads as TGTGCCAGCAGTGACTTATTGGGGCCGACGGATGAGCAGTTCTTC. Translated, it gives CASSDLLGPTDEQFF.

The chain recombines TRBV3-1 (or the pseudogene TRBV3-2) with TRBJ1-5; no clear D gene. Deletions cut 1 base from V and 6 bases from J, with 10 bases between. Per the germline V gene, CDR1 is LGHDT and CDR2 is YNNKEL (reference sequence). The CDR3 runs 14 residues. CDR3 DNA: TGTGCCAGCAGCCAAGGACGGGGAGGTCAGCCCCAGCATTTT. It codes for CASSQGRGGQPQHF.

V and J are TRBV27 and TRBJ1-5; 7 nucleotides align to TRBD1. CDR1 MNHEY and CDR2 SMNVEV come from the germline V gene (reference sequence). The CDR3 length is 14 residues. J gave up 7 bases and V 1 base, and 4 bases lay outside the gene matches. The DNA of the CDR3 is TGTGCCAGCAGTTTATTAGGGGGCGAGCAGCCCCAGCATTTT. Encoded protein: CASSLLGGEQPQHF.

This chain joins TRBV5-1 and TRBJ2-7, with 11 bases lining up with TRBD1. Germline assignment: CDR1 SGHRS and CDR2 YFSETQ. This CDR3 region has 16 residues. V shed 6 bases and J 0 bases; nucleotides not matched to a gene: 8. The CDR3 loop is CASKLGTGGNSYEQYF. CDR3 DNA: TGCGCCAGCAAATTAGGGACAGGGGGAAACTCCTACGAGCAGTACTTC.

The CDR3 loop reads CASSPSGGLNTGELFF. In DNA form, the CDR3 reads TGTGCCAGTAGCCCCAGCGGGGGCCTGAACACCGGGGAGCTGTTTTTT. J is TRBJ2-2 and V is TRBV19, with 8 bases identical to TRBD2. J lost 1 base, V lost 6 bases, and 7 bases had no gene match. The CDR3 consists of 16 residues. Per the germline V gene, CDR1 is LNHDA and CDR2 is SQIVND (reference sequence).

The chain is built from TRBV7-9 and TRBJ2-1; 7 bases fit TRBD1. The CDR3 covers 12 residues. V lost 5 bases, J lost 10 bases, and 5 bases stayed unmatched. The germline gives CDR1 SEHNR, CDR2 FQNEAQ (reference sequence). The CDR3 DNA reads as TGTGCCAGCAGCGCCGGGACAGACGAGCAGTTCTTC. It codes for CASSAGTDEQFF.

This clone was seen a few times. This chain links TRBV10-3 with TRBJ1-2, with unresolved D. The CDR3 is made up of 14 amino acids. Germline CDR1 is ENHRY and CDR2 is SYGVKD. The V end lost 0 bases, the J end lost 6 bases, and 11 bases lay between the germline ends. CDR3: CAISESADLNGYTF. Written as DNA, the CDR3 is TGTGCCATCAGTGAGTCGGCAGATTTAAATGGCTACACCTTC.

This clone was recorded once. The J gene is TRBJ1-1, the V gene TRBV12-3 or TRBV12-4, with D perhaps TRBD1 (5 bases). V was cut by 3 bases and J by 1 base, with 6 bases left in between. This CDR3 contains 13 residues. The CDR3 DNA sequence: TGTGCCAGCAGTTTGGGGGGGAACACTGAAGCTTTCTTT. Its translation: CASSLGGNTEAFF.

The gene calls are TRBV7-2 and TRBJ2-7, with TRBD1 identical over 9 bases. The CDR3 sequence is 16 residues long. Germline V CDR1 and CDR2: SGHTA, FQGNSA. The junction had 13 bases not matched to a gene; V was cut back by 5 bases and J by 5 bases. CDR3 residues: CASSVEGQGGWDEQYF. As DNA, the CDR3 is TGTGCCAGCAGCGTAGAGGGACAGGGAGGTTGGGACGAGCAGTACTTC.

The V gene is TRBV3-1 (or the pseudogene TRBV3-2), the J gene TRBJ2-2; 7 bases align to TRBD2. This CDR3 region has 15 residues. J lost 6 bases, V lost 1 base, and 5 bases had no gene match. Looked up from germline, CDR1 is LGHDT and CDR2 is YNNKEL (reference sequence). The CDR3, as DNA: TGTGCCAGCAGCCAAGTGGCAGGGAGGGCCGGGGAGCTGTTTTTT. Protein: CASSQVAGRAGELFF.

The chain carries TRBV30 and TRBJ1-6; 7 nucleotides line up with TRBD1. Germline loops: CDR1 GTSNPN, CDR2 SVGIG (reference sequence). The ends lost 8 bases at V and 0 bases at J; junction bases unmatched: 19. The CDR3 sequence is 19 residues long. CDR3 sequence reads: CALLTGTLNIGSYNSPLHF. The CDR3 nucleotides read TGTGCCCTTCTGACAGGGACTTTGAATATCGGCTCCTATAATTCACCCCTCCACTTT.

This clone came up a few times. The chain joins TRBV5-1 to TRBJ2-1; 15 bases match TRBD2. The CDR3 consists of 20 residues. CDR1 is SGHRS, CDR2 YFSETQ, per germline. V lost 4 bases and J lost 0; bases outside the gene matches: 11. The CDR3 sequence: CASSLRTSGGATSSYNEQFF. CDR3 bases: TGCGCCAGCAGCCTTCGGACTAGCGGGGGGGCCACGAGCTCCTACAATGAGCAGTTCTTC.

This clone was counted once. The gene calls are TRBV5-1 and TRBJ2-1; TRBD2 aligns across 8 bases. Germline CDR1 is SGHRS and CDR2 is YFSETQ. V was pared by 4 bases and J by 0 bases, with 6 bases of the junction left unmatched. CDR3 length: 16 amino acids. In DNA, the CDR3 is TGCGCCAGCAGCGTGTCGGGGGGGAGCTCCTACAATGAGCAGTTCTTC. This sequence encodes CASSVSGGSSYNEQFF.

The table lists this clone with a few counts. The rearrangement joins TRBV21-1 to TRBJ2-5; the table's D call TRBD1 went unverified against the DNA. TRBV21-1 has pseudogene status. The CDR3 is 17 residues long. CDR3 sequence reads: CASSKKEVGDREETQYF. CDR3 coding DNA: TGTGCCAGCAGCAAAAAGGAAGTGGGAGACAGGGAAGAGACCCAGTACTTC.

This chain links TRBV10-3 with TRBJ1-1; D call uncertain. The length of the CDR3 is 14 residues. Germline V gives CDR1 ENHRY, CDR2 SYGVKD. Trimming took off 4 bases at V and 1 base at J, with 10 bases between the two ends. The DNA of the CDR3 is TGTGCCATCAGTGCCGTTACAGAGAACACTGAAGCTTTCTTT. Protein sequence: CAISAVTENTEAFF.